This entry describes one TCR beta chain. Its target antigen remains unknown. No qualities accompany the bases; no much larger clone lies one base away. This sample was taken from a study of control samples from healthy donors and cancer patients (dated by TCRdb to about 2020). Library preparation was by the immunoSEQ multiplex PCR assay. The table comes from immuneACCESS by way of TCRdb, which keeps in-frame sequences with V and J called. Part of the clones is missing from these tables; in studies checked, under half for an unresolved V gene and the rest for unknown reasons. Here the sample has some 200,000 clones; roughly 93% occur a single time. Together, the top ten hold more than 1.4% of the sample. V is cut by 0 bases and J by 3 bases, and the space between the germline ends is 13 bases. Taken from cysteine to phenylalanine, the CDR3 has 16 residues. The CDR3 DNA has 48 bases and is translated from base 1. From the germline V gene, CDR1 is ENHRY and CDR2 is SYGVKD.

The clonotype originates from a man aged 18 to 35 in good health. The rearrangement joined TRBV10-3 to TRBJ2-3, with no confidently assigned D gene. The specimen sequenced was blood. The DNA is as follows: TGTGCCATCAGTGAGTCGACGGACCGAAGGACAGATACGCAGTATTTT. Its coded protein is CAISESTDRRTDTQYF.